Listed here are 10 T cell receptor beta chains from one sample, sequenced in a study of sequential checkpoint blockade in melanoma. The data were produced by immunoSEQ multiplex PCR, yet TCRdb's version contains in-frame clones alone and is incomplete. The table lists 25,000 to 30,000 clones, 83% of them singletons. Specified treatment: randomized to nivolumab then ipilimumab (arm A) or the reverse (arm B). The sequencing used CD8+ T cells sorted from blood (inferred from file names), collected from a patient given nivolumab and ipilimumab in sequence. Source of these receptors: a human donor with melanoma.

The V gene is TRBV10-3, the J gene TRBJ1-2; D uncertain. The CDR3 sequence is 11 residues long. The germline V gene has CDR1 ENHRY and CDR2 SYGVKD. V was clipped by 10 bases and J by 1 base, with 7 bases between them. As DNA, the CDR3 is TGTGCCAGCGGGGTTAACTATGGCTACACCTTC. This gives the protein CASGVNYGYTF.

The V and J genes are TRBV7-2 and TRBJ2-1; 10 positions match TRBD2. In germline, CDR1 is SGHTA, CDR2 FQGNSA. CDR3 length equals 16 residues. Germline trimming cut 3 bases from V and 6 bases from J; bases unmatched to any gene: 8. As DNA, the CDR3 is TGTGCCAGCAGCTTGCTCGGGACTAGCGCCTTCAATGAGCAGTTCTTC. This codes for CASSLLGTSAFNEQFF.

This chain connects TRBV27 to TRBJ2-2, with 7 bases identical to TRBD1. The V gene end was trimmed by 5 bases and the J gene end by 4 bases; junction bases not matched to a gene: 4. CDR3 length: 14 amino acids. Per germline, CDR1 MNHEY and CDR2 SMNVEV (reference sequence). The CDR3, as DNA: TGTGCCAGCAGTACGACAGGGCTCACCGGGGAGCTGTTTTTT. It codes for CASSTTGLTGELFF.

This chain joins TRBV4-1 and TRBJ2-7, with TRBD2 as a possible D gene (6 bases). The germline CDR1 and CDR2 sequences are MGHRA and YSYEKL. V was trimmed by 3 bases and J by 4 bases, leaving 16 bases between them. The CDR3 contains 15 residues. In DNA form, the CDR3 reads TGCGCCAGCAGCCAGACCGGGACTTCGACGTACGAGCAGTACTTC. It is translated as CASSQTGTSTYEQYF.

This clone was found once. V usage is TRBV11-2 and J usage is TRBJ1-4; D might be TRBD1 (5 bases). Per the germline V gene, CDR1 is SGHAT and CDR2 is FQNNGV. The CDR3 is made up of 15 amino acids. Between the trimmed V and J ends, which lost 4 bases and 4 bases, there was a span of 13 bases. CDR3 sequence reads: CASSSSRDFNEKLFF. The CDR3 DNA follows: TGTGCCAGCAGCTCAAGCCGGGACTTTAATGAAAAACTGTTTTTT.

V is TRBV28 and J is TRBJ2-3; D is ambiguous. V was shortened by 5 bases and J by 2 bases, with 8 bases between the two germline ends. The CDR3 spans 13 residues. From germline, CDR1 is MDHEN and CDR2 SYDVKM. The CDR3 region is CASSLQITDTQYF. CDR3 DNA: TGTGCCAGCAGTCTGCAGATCACAGATACGCAGTATTTT.

The V call is TRBV6-6, the J call TRBJ2-7, with 10 positions matching TRBD2. This CDR3 comprises 14 residues. Looked up from germline, CDR1 is MNHNY and CDR2 is SVGAGI (reference sequence). V lost 4 bases and J lost 5; bases outside the gene matches: 5. The CDR3 DNA follows: TGTGCCAGCAGTTCAGCGGGGGGGCGGGACGAGCAGTACTTC. Translated: CASSSAGGRDEQYF.

The rearrangement uses TRBV27 and TRBJ2-1; D may be TRBD1 (6 bases). Trimming took 2 bases from V and 0 from J, leaving 8 bases between them. The CDR3 spans 15 residues. CDR1 MNHEY and CDR2 SMNVEV come from the germline V gene (reference sequence). In DNA form, the CDR3 reads TGTGCCAGCAGTTTACAGGGGAGCTCCTACAATGAGCAGTTCTTC. It translates to CASSLQGSSYNEQFF.

This chain joins TRBV7-8 and TRBJ2-7, with 7 positions matching TRBD1. The CDR3 runs to 13 residues. Germline loops: CDR1 SGHVS, CDR2 FQNEAQ. J lost 5 bases, V lost 5 bases, and 6 bases had no gene match. CDR3 region: CASSPWDSNEQYF. In DNA, the CDR3 is TGTGCCAGCAGCCCTTGGGACAGCAACGAGCAGTACTTC.

The rearrangement links TRBV12-5 to TRBJ1-2; D gene ambiguous. This CDR3 contains 12 residues. V was shortened by 5 bases and J by 3 bases, with 7 bases between the two germline ends. The V gene's germline CDR1 is LGHNT and CDR2 FRNRAP. The CDR3 region is CASGPGDYGYTF. DNA for the CDR3: TGTGCTAGTGGTCCCGGGGACTATGGCTACACCTTC.